This T cell receptor beta chain is from a study of graft-versus-host responses after intestinal transplantation. Findings and caveats of the study: Some GvH clones were seen earlier in gut or blood, suggesting intestinal origin.

Here immunoSEQ multiplex PCR was the method, and the copy in TCRdb shows in-frame clones only, minus some. The profile covers 90,000 to 120,000 clones, with approximately 86% appearing a single time and roughly 0.64% taken by the ten largest. V was pared by 5 bases and J by 0 bases, with 10 bases between. From germline, CDR1 is SGHTA and CDR2 FQGTGA. The CDR3 contains 14 residues. Concerning this clone itself: Its specificity is not known.

The sample in question was unstimulated CD4+ T cells sorted from spleen or lymph node cells, obtained before transplant. This receptor was obtained from a human donor who was the organ donor for an intestinal transplant. The chain joins TRBV7-3 to TRBJ1-1, with D maybe TRBD1 (5 bases). CDR3 bases: TGTGCCAGCAGCCCAACAGGATTGAACACTGAAGCTTTCTTT. Translated: CASSPTGLNTEAFF. The full variable domain, in which reference TRBV7-3 and TRBJ1-1 provide the parts outside the CDR3, is GAGVSQTPSNKVTEKGKYVELRCDPISGHTALYWYRQSLGQGPEFLIYFQGTGAADDSGLPNDRFFAVRPEGSVSTLKIQRTERGDSAVYLCASSPTGLNTEAFFGQGTRLTVV.